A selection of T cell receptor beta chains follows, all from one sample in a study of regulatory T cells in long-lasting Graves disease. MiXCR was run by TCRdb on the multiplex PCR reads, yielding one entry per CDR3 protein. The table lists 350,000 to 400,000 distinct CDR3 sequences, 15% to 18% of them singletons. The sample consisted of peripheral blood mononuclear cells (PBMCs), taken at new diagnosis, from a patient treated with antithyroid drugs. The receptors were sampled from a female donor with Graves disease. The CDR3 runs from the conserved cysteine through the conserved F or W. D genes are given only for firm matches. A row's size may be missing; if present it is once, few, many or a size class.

CDR3: CASSPDRVANQPQHF; DNA: TGTGCCAGCAGCCCGGACAGGGTGGCCAATCAGCCCCAGCATTTT; size: many; D: TRBD1; J: TRBJ1-5; V: TRBV12-3/TRBV12-4
CDR3: CASSFLTEYNEQFF; DNA: TGTGCCAGCAGCTTCCTGACGGAATACAATGAGCAGTTCTTC; size: many; D: -; J: TRBJ2-1; V: TRBV5-6
CDR3: CASSQVGMVASTDTQYF; DNA: TGTGCCAGCAGCCAAGTTGGTATGGTCGCTAGCACAGATACGCAGTATTTT; size: many; D: -; J: TRBJ2-3; V: TRBV3-1
CDR3: CDSTSPAAGTNTEAFF; DNA: TGTGACAGCACCTCCCCCGCGGCAGGAACGAACACTGAAGCTTTCTTT; size: -; D: -; J: TRBJ1-1; V: TRBV28
CDR3: CASSIEGVLQYF; DNA: TGCGCCAGCAGCATTGAAGGGGTTCTTCAGTATTTT; size: few; D: -; J: TRBJ2-3; V: TRBV5-1
CDR3: CASKVRLARSLRETQYF; DNA: TGTGCCAGCAAAGTGAGGCTAGCTCGTAGTTTACGAGAGACCCAGTACTTC; size: many; D: -; J: TRBJ2-5; V: TRBV2
CDR3: CASPVEPSSYNEQFF; DNA: TGTGCCAGCCCTGTTGAGCCGAGCTCCTACAATGAGCAGTTCTTC; size: many; D: -; J: TRBJ2-1; V: TRBV2
CDR3: CASNPGGPEQLF; DNA: TGTGCCAGCAATCCGGGAGGACCTGAGCAGCTCTTC; size: -; D: TRBD2; J: TRBJ2-1; V: TRBV5-6
CDR3: CASSSQLGGSGEKLFF; DNA: TGTGCCAGCAGCTCCCAATTAGGGGGCAGCGGGGAAAAACTGTTTTTT; size: few; D: TRBD1; J: TRBJ1-4; V: TRBV7-2
CDR3: CASTPLAVSYNEQFF; DNA: TGTGCCAGCACCCCACTAGCGGTCTCCTACAATGAGCAGTTCTTC; size: -; D: TRBD2; J: TRBJ2-1; V: TRBV28
CDR3: CASKGVGKLFF; DNA: TGTGCCAGCAAAGGGGTGGGAAAACTGTTTTTT; size: many; D: -; J: TRBJ1-4; V: TRBV27
CDR3: CASCGGRVGGETQYF; DNA: TGTGCCAGCTGTGGCGGCAGGGTTGGAGGAGAGACCCAGTACTTC; size: many; D: -; J: TRBJ2-5; V: TRBV25-1
CDR3: CASSEAPSSYEQYF; DNA: TGTGCCAGCAGTGAAGCCCCAAGCTCCTACGAGCAGTACTTC; size: -; D: -; J: TRBJ2-7; V: TRBV2
CDR3: CASSPDRAQETQYF; DNA: TGTGCCAGTAGCCCGGACAGGGCCCAAGAGACCCAGTACTTC; size: many; D: TRBD1; J: TRBJ2-5; V: TRBV19
CDR3: CSVPQGGGRPDGYTF; DNA: TGCAGTGTCCCCCAAGGCGGGGGGCGACCGGATGGCTACACCTTC; size: -; D: -; J: TRBJ1-2; V: TRBV20-1
CDR3: CASSGVEGRTEAFF; DNA: TGTGCCAGTAGTGGGGTAGAGGGGAGGACTGAAGCTTTCTTT; size: -; D: -; J: TRBJ1-1; V: TRBV19